This TCR beta chain was retrieved from a study of CD4+ T cells in melanoma (dated by TCRdb to 2021 to 2024). With respect to the entire study: The study investigated neoantigen-specific CD4+ T cells in human melanoma. Overall study results and their limits: Neoantigen-specific CD4+ T cells in melanoma were reported to have a range of differentiation states. Neoantigen-specific CD4+ T cells were reported to be correlated with the function of CD8+ T cells, macrophages and B cells.

The donors were melanoma patients. The CDR3 contains 16 residues, cysteine and phenylalanine counted. Only the CDR3 DNA is retained, 48 bases long and in frame from the first base. The germline V end is reduced by 5 bases and the J end by 6 bases; junction bases left unmatched: 10. In the germline V gene (reference sequence), CDR1 corresponds to MNHEY and CDR2 to SMNVEV. This clone was counted once. Its antigen is still unknown. No much larger clone exists at a distance of one base, and base qualities are not known. To prepare the library, the immunoSEQ multiplex PCR assay was applied. What TCRdb holds here is the immuneACCESS table cut down to in-frame rearrangements. Part of the clones is not present; checked against another copy, under half of the missing clones reflect an unresolved V gene, and the others are unexplained. For this sample there are more than 9,500 clones; 69% appear just once. Clones ranked in the top ten supply 15% to 20% of the sample.

The material sequenced was peripheral blood. This receptor was identified in a human donor with melanoma. The chain uses TRBV27 and TRBJ2-2; 9 central bases correspond to TRBD2. The CDR3 is CASSARGGARAGELFF. In nucleotides, the sequence is TGTGCCAGCAGTGCCCGCGGGGGGGCTAGGGCCGGGGAGCTGTTTTTT.